The T cell receptor (beta chain) under discussion was sequenced for a study of blood T cell repertoires in COVID-19. Across the study: Italy, Spain and the United States were the sources of the convalescent and acute COVID-19 samples. From T cells, B-cell-depleted T cells, or PBMCs came the material, which was cDNA or gDNA.

Germline-derived CDR1 and CDR2 are LNHDA and SQIVND (reference sequence). The V and J ends lost 5 bases and 14 bases, in that order; junction bases with no gene match: 7. The CDR3 covers 11 residues. Authors' processing steps: Amplification of reference gene primers provided the estimated nucleated cell counts. Data came from immunoSEQ multiplex PCR; TCRdb stores just in-frame clones and leaves some out. That table furnishes V, J and clone size, whereas the DNA furnished D and trimming. The sample lists roughly 67,000 clones; approximately 86% were seen once. The clonotype was recovered from a man aged 50 or older with acute or convalescent COVID-19. V is TRBV19 and J is TRBJ1-2; 8 nucleotides align to TRBD1. Source material: peripheral blood. The CDR3 loop is CASSDQGARTF. Written as DNA, the CDR3 is TGTGCCAGTAGTGATCAGGGGGCGAGGACCTTC.